One and the same sample provided the 22 T cell receptor beta chains below, sequenced in a study of post-analysis software for immune sequencing data. Their antigen targets remain unknown. Unique molecular identifiers were carried by the TCR beta cDNA libraries. MiXCR, run by TCRdb on the PCR reads, gives a single entry per CDR3 protein. The table has 450,000 to 650,000 distinct CDR3 sequences, 44% seen once; the top ten hold 1.5% to 2%. General observations from the study: Elevated frequency relative to controls characterized four or five TRBV segments in patients, TRBV5-6, TRBV5-1 and TRBV20-1 among them.

Material for sequencing was blood. The source is a girl aged 5-17 years with multiple sclerosis.

Concerning this clonotype: One end of the junction does not line up with germline, which may come from a read error. The chain links TRBV7-2 to TRBJ2-5; possibly TRBD1 or TRBD2 for D (5 bases each). Germline V gene data show CDR1 as SGHTA and CDR2 as FQGNSA. The CDR3 spans 14 residues. The CDR3 protein is CASSPNGAYNGQYF. The CDR3 DNA is TGTGCCAGCAGCCCCAACGGGGCCTACAATGGGCAGTATTTC.

The rearrangement joins TRBV5-1 to TRBJ2-1, with D possibly being TRBD1 (6 bases). CDR1 is SGHRS and CDR2 is YFSETQ in the germline V gene. The CDR3 is 17 amino acids. Trimming took off 0 bases at V and 0 bases at J, with 13 bases between the two ends. CDR3 sequence: CASSLATGDTSYNEQFF. CDR3 sequence (DNA): TGCGCCAGCAGCTTGGCCACCGGGGACACCTCCTACAATGAGCAGTTCTTC.

The chain couples TRBV5-5 to TRBJ2-5; TRBD1 matches 9 bases. The CDR3 is 16 residues long. V lost 4 bases to trimming and J lost 2 bases; unmatched junction nucleotides: 9. Germline V gene sequence: CDR1 SGHKS, CDR2 YYEKEE (reference sequence). CDR3 coding DNA: TGTGCCAGCAGCCCTAGGGGGACAGGGAATCAAGAGACCCAGTACTTC. As protein: CASSPRGTGNQETQYF.

The DNA for the CDR3 is TGCAGCGTTGAGGGTCGGACAGGCTGCAATGAGCAGTTCTTC. Translated, it gives CSVEGRTGCNEQFF. The chain links TRBV29-1 to TRBJ2-1; 7 nucleotides line up with TRBD1. V was clipped by 3 bases and J by 6 bases; unmatched bases: 8. The CDR3 has 14 amino acids. From germline, CDR1 is SQVTM and CDR2 ANQGSEA.

This clonotype has a handful of counts. The chain combines TRBV29-1 with TRBJ2-1, with D possibly being TRBD2 (5 bases). The CDR3 length is 14 residues. Trimming cost V 3 bases and J 5 bases, with 14 bases left between them. Germline V CDR1 and CDR2: SQVTM, ANQGSEA. CDR3 coding DNA: TGCAGCGTTGAGAGGGTTCACACTAACAATGAGCAGTTCTTC. Protein: CSVERVHTNNEQFF.

This clonotype was detected a few times. The genes are TRBV20-1 and TRBJ2-1; TRBD1 aligns across 7 bases. The CDR3 has 14 residues. V lost 5 bases to trimming and J lost 5 bases; unmatched junction nucleotides: 9. CDR1 is DFQATT and CDR2 is SNEGSKA in the germline V gene (reference sequence). The CDR3 is CSARSGTEDNEQFF. The CDR3 coding sequence is TGCAGTGCTCGATCCGGGACAGAGGACAATGAGCAGTTCTTC.

This chain connects TRBV7-3 to TRBJ1-1; D gene uncertain. CDR1 and CDR2 from the germline V gene are SGHTA and FQGTGA. This CDR3 region has 15 residues. V dropped 2 bases and J dropped 1 base, with 11 bases sitting between them. The CDR3 nucleotides read TGTGCCAGCAGCTTACGATGGGTAGGGAACACTGAAGCTTTCTTT. Its translation is CASSLRWVGNTEAFF.

The chain joins TRBV28 to TRBJ2-3; TRBD2 might be the D (5 bases). CDR3 length: 15 residues. V was shortened by 6 bases and J by 10 bases, with 23 bases between the two germline ends. Germline V CDR1 and CDR2: MDHEN, SYDVKM. The CDR3 DNA sequence: TGTGCCAGCAGCAAAGACTCGGGCGGACTTTCACCGCAGTATTTT. Its protein product is CASSKDSGGLSPQYF.

This sequence joins TRBV29-1 and TRBJ2-1; 7 bases fit TRBD2. The length of the CDR3 is 13 residues. CDR1 is SQVTM and CDR2 is ANQGSEA in the germline V gene. CDR3 region: CIAGAGVYNEQFF. In DNA, the CDR3 is TGCATTGCTGGGGCGGGAGTGTACAATGAGCAGTTCTTC.

This clonotype occurred once. This chain links TRBV20-1 with TRBJ2-7; 9 bases match TRBD2. V was clipped by 4 bases and J by 1 base; unmatched bases: 17. Germline V gene data show CDR1 as DFQATT and CDR2 as SNEGSKA (reference sequence). The CDR3 runs 18 residues. The CDR3 nucleotides read TGCAGTGCTAACGGGAGAACCAGCGGGGGGTCACCTTCCTACGAGCAGTACTTC. Translated: CSANGRTSGGSPSYEQYF.

The chain recombines TRBV12-3 or TRBV12-4 with TRBJ2-7; TRBD1 agrees at 10 bases. J gave up 3 bases and V 5 bases, and 10 bases lay outside the gene matches. This CDR3 has 16 amino acids. CDR3 nucleotides: TGTGCCAGCAGTCAGGGGACGCGGACAGGGGGCTACGAGCAGTACTTC. Its translation: CASSQGTRTGGYEQYF.

CDR3 coding DNA: TGCGCCAGCAGCTCAAGCGGGGGAGGGACAGATACGCAGTATTTT. Its translation is CASSSSGGGTDTQYF. The chain is built from TRBV5-1 and TRBJ2-3; 8 bases are shared with TRBD2. J gave up 3 bases and V 3 bases, and 6 bases lay outside the gene matches. In germline, CDR1 is SGHRS, CDR2 YFSETQ. The CDR3 covers 15 residues.

The rearrangement uses TRBV2 and TRBJ2-1; tentative D call: TRBD2 (6 bases). The CDR3 consists of 13 residues. Between the trimmed V and J ends, which lost 8 bases and 6 bases, there was a span of 14 bases. Germline V gene data show CDR1 as SNHLY and CDR2 as FYNNEI. CDR3 nucleotide sequence: TGTGCCAGCCTCAGGAGGGTCAGCAATGAGCAGTTCTTC. It translates to CASLRRVSNEQFF.

The chain has TRBV4-2 and TRBJ2-3; D not resolved. The germline V gene has CDR1 LGHNA and CDR2 YNFKEQ. This CDR3 region has 16 residues. V shed 3 bases and J shed 0 bases, with 13 bases lying between them. The CDR3: CASSQQVFSSTDTQYF. In nucleotides, the CDR3 is TGTGCCAGCAGCCAGCAAGTGTTTTCTAGCACAGATACGCAGTATTTT.

The chain uses TRBV20-1 and TRBJ2-7; unclear D gene. V lost 7 bases, J lost 3 bases, and 16 bases lay in between. Germline loops: CDR1 DFQATT, CDR2 SNEGSKA (reference sequence). The CDR3 consists of 13 residues. The CDR3 sequence is CSVDKGENYEQYF. The CDR3 DNA sequence: TGCAGTGTAGATAAGGGTGAGAACTACGAGCAGTACTTC.

The genes are TRBV6-1 and TRBJ2-1, with TRBD2 matching over 12 bases. The germline gives CDR1 MNHNS, CDR2 SASEGT. The CDR3 consists of 20 residues. V shed 5 bases and J 7 bases; nucleotides not matched to a gene: 21. The chain's CDR3 is CASSPPRTSGEASPGNEQFF. CDR3 nucleotides: TGTGCCAGCAGTCCACCGCGGACTAGCGGGGAGGCGTCACCGGGGAATGAGCAGTTCTTC.

A single count supports this clonotype. The CDR3 reads CASSFWSSSTEAFF. The CDR3 coding sequence is TGTGCCAGCAGCTTTTGGTCATCGAGCACTGAAGCTTTCTTT. J is TRBJ1-1 and V is TRBV11-2; D is unresolved. The V end was cut by 3 bases, the J end by 4 bases, with 12 bases between. CDR3 length: 14 amino acids. Germline V gene lookup returns CDR1 SGHAT and CDR2 FQNNGV.

CDR3 sequence reads: CASSLGVSAGANVLTF. The CDR3 DNA reads TGCGCCAGCAGCTTGGGAGTGTCGGCTGGGGCCAACGTCCTGACTTTC. V usage is TRBV5-1 and J usage is TRBJ2-6; unclear D gene. The CDR3 has 16 residues. Trimming took 0 bases from V and 2 from J, leaving 9 bases between them. From germline, CDR1 is SGHRS and CDR2 YFSETQ.

J is TRBJ2-1 and V is TRBV4-2; D call uncertain. The V end lost 1 base, the J end lost 7 bases, and 5 bases lay between the germline ends. The CDR3 contains 12 residues. CDR1 and CDR2 from the germline V gene are LGHNA and YNFKEQ. CDR3 DNA sequence: TGTGCCAGCAGCCAAGTACATAATGAGCAGTTCTTC. Its protein is CASSQVHNEQFF.

The chain combines TRBV9 with TRBJ2-7; 7 bases match TRBD2. Matching the DNA end better, TRBJ2-5 makes the J call doubtful. The germline V gene encodes CDR1 SGDLS and CDR2 YYNGEE. This CDR3 is built from 16 residues. CDR3: CASSPLSSGTPGTQYF. As DNA, the CDR3 is TGTGCCAGCAGCCCGCTATCTAGCGGAACCCCTGGGACCCAGTACTTC.

DNA for the CDR3: TGCAGCGTTGTAGGACAGGGAAAGGAGGTGACAGATACGCAGTATTTT. Amino acid sequence: CSVVGQGKEVTDTQYF. The chain links TRBV29-1 to TRBJ2-3; 8 nucleotides line up with TRBD1. The ends lost 4 bases at V and 3 bases at J; junction bases unmatched: 12. This CDR3 is built from 16 residues. Germline CDR1 SQVTM, CDR2 ANQGSEA.

The chain recombines TRBV7-9 with TRBJ2-7; 8 bases match TRBD2. CDR1 SEHNR and CDR2 FQNEAQ come from the germline V gene (reference sequence). This CDR3 is built from 15 residues. Trimming cost V 8 bases and J 4 bases; bases outside gene matches: 13. The CDR3 DNA reads TGTGCCAGCCGTAGCTTGGGCCGGGAGGGATACGAGCAGTACTTC. The encoded protein is CASRSLGREGYEQYF.